A single sample is the source of the 18 T cell receptor beta chains below, sequenced in a study of CD8 T cells in Susac syndrome. Random hexamers served to reverse transcribe roughly 0.45 to 1 ug RNA. TCRdb recomputed calls from the immunoSEQ multiplex PCR reads with MiXCR, one row per CDR3 protein. The top ten hold under 0.2% of the sample, which has some 130,000 distinct CDR3 sequences, about 95% seen once. Source material: CD8+ T cells from PBMCs. The receptor source for this set is a human donor with Susac syndrome.

J is TRBJ2-1 and V is TRBV29-1; 13 bases are a match to TRBD2. The CDR3 is 15 residues long. Trimming at V came to 4 bases and at J to 5 bases, leaving 5 bases not matched to a gene. Germline V gives CDR1 SQVTM, CDR2 ANQGSEA. DNA for the CDR3: TGCAGCGTTGTGGGGACTAGCGGGGACAACAATGAGCAGTTCTTC. Its protein product is CSVVGTSGDNNEQFF.

The gene calls are TRBV9 and TRBJ2-7; 13 bases agree with TRBD2. Germline CDR1 is SGDLS and CDR2 is YYNGEE. This CDR3 is built from 16 residues. The V segment lost 4 bases and the J segment 4 bases; nucleotides outside the gene matches: 8. This chain's CDR3 is CASSRSGLAGRYEQYF. Written as DNA, the CDR3 is TGTGCCAGCAGCCGCTCGGGACTAGCGGGGAGGTACGAGCAGTACTTC.

The CDR3 loop reads CASSKDRTNQPQHF. CDR3 in DNA: TGTGCCAGCAGCAAGGACAGGACTAATCAGCCCCAGCATTTT. This chain links TRBV12-3 or TRBV12-4 with TRBJ1-5; the match to TRBD1 covers 7 bases. The junction had 6 bases not matched to a gene; V was cut back by 6 bases and J by 4 bases. The CDR3 totals 14 residues.

V gene TRBV6-5 combines with J gene TRBJ2-2; D gene unclear. The CDR3 length is 13 residues. The germline V gene has CDR1 MNHEY and CDR2 SVGAGI. V dropped 5 bases and J dropped 7 bases, with 11 bases sitting between them. The CDR3 DNA reads TGTGCCAGCAGTCCTCGGATAGACGGGGAGCTGTTTTTT. Translating it yields CASSPRIDGELFF.

V usage is TRBV28 and J usage is TRBJ2-7; D is possibly TRBD1 or TRBD2 (6 bases each). The CDR3 has 16 residues. The V end lost 3 bases, the J end lost 5 bases, and 20 bases lay between the germline ends. Germline CDR1 reads MDHEN; CDR2 reads SYDVKM. CDR3 sequence (DNA): TGTGCCAGCAGTTTCCCCAAAACGGGGGCGTTGAACGAGCAGTACTTC. Translating gives CASSFPKTGALNEQYF.

V gene TRBV19 combines with J gene TRBJ2-1; D possibly corresponds to TRBD2 (6 bases). V was clipped by 7 bases and J by 7 bases, with 20 bases between them. Germline-derived CDR1 and CDR2 are LNHDA and SQIVND (reference sequence). The CDR3 contains 15 residues. The DNA for the CDR3 is TGTGCCAGTATCCTGCGGGACGCAGGACCTAATGAGCAGTTCTTC. Its protein product is CASILRDAGPNEQFF.

CDR3 in DNA: TGTGCCTGGACTAGCGGCGCCTACGAGCAGTACTTC. Amino acid sequence: CAWTSGAYEQYF. The chain links TRBV30 to TRBJ2-7, with 7 bases fitting TRBD2. CDR1 and CDR2 (germline): GTSNPN, SVGIG (reference sequence). V lost 4 bases to trimming and J lost 2 bases; unmatched junction nucleotides: 2. The length of the CDR3 is 12 residues.

The J gene is TRBJ2-7, the V gene TRBV3-1; D is perhaps TRBD1 (5 bases). This CDR3 contains 13 residues. Per germline, CDR1 LGHDT and CDR2 YNNKEL (reference sequence). Trimming took off 4 bases at V and 4 bases at J, with 11 bases between the two ends. CDR3 protein: CASSPGIGYEQYF. CDR3 in DNA: TGTGCCAGCAGCCCAGGGATCGGATACGAGCAGTACTTC.

This clonotype was observed a single time. The J gene is TRBJ2-1, the V gene TRBV7-6, with 8 bases lining up with TRBD1. This CDR3 spans 12 amino acids. Germline trimming cut 6 bases from V and 9 bases from J; bases unmatched to any gene: 4. Germline V CDR1 and CDR2: SGHVS, FNYEAQ. CDR3 in amino acids: CASSPTGGEQFF. The CDR3, as DNA: TGTGCCAGCAGTCCTACAGGGGGTGAGCAGTTCTTC.

This chain links TRBV3-1 with TRBJ1-5; D perhaps matches TRBD1 (5 bases). Per germline, CDR1 LGHDT and CDR2 YNNKEL (reference sequence). This CDR3 is 15 amino acids long. The V end lost 0 bases, the J end lost 4 bases, and 10 bases lay between the germline ends. The CDR3 DNA is TGTGCCAGCAGCCAAGATCCGACAGCTAATCAGCCCCAGCATTTT. Translating gives CASSQDPTANQPQHF.

The chain employs TRBV5-1 and TRBJ2-3; 7 nucleotides match TRBD2. Germline-derived CDR1 and CDR2 are SGHRS and YFSETQ. Trimming cost V 3 bases and J 3 bases; bases outside gene matches: 13. This CDR3 is built from 17 residues. As DNA, the CDR3 is TGCGCCAGCAGCTCGTTTACTGCGGGAGAAGGGACAGATACGCAGTATTTT. Protein sequence: CASSSFTAGEGTDTQYF.

This rearrangement joins TRBV9 to TRBJ2-1, with D perhaps matching TRBD1 or TRBD2 (5 bases each). Germline-derived CDR1 and CDR2 are SGDLS and YYNGEE. This CDR3 contains 16 residues. V shed 3 bases and J shed 0 bases, with 13 bases lying between them. The CDR3 nucleotides are TGTGCCAGCAGCGGAAGCGGACACCCCTCCTACAATGAGCAGTTCTTC. The encoded protein is CASSGSGHPSYNEQFF. Looking up the rest from reference TRBV9 and TRBJ2-1 gives the full variable domain: DSGVTQTPKHLITATGQRVTLRCSPRSGDLSVYWYQQSLDQGLQFLIQYYNGEERAKGNILERFSAQQFPDLHSELNLSSLELGDSALYFCASSGSGHPSYNEQFFGPGTRLTVL.

The chain is built from TRBV6-1 and TRBJ2-5; no firm D call. V was cut by 2 bases and J by 1 base, with 14 bases left in between. Germline CDR1 is MNHNS and CDR2 is SASEGT. There are 16 residues in the CDR3. This CDR3 is CASSELGMVAQETQYF. The CDR3 region has the DNA TGTGCCAGCAGTGAACTGGGGATGGTGGCCCAAGAGACCCAGTACTTC.

The chain joins TRBV4-1 to TRBJ2-1, with D possibly matching TRBD1 (5 bases). From germline, CDR1 is MGHRA and CDR2 YSYEKL. The CDR3 has 13 residues. Trimming took off 1 base at V and 5 bases at J, with 6 bases between the two ends. CDR3 bases: TGCGCCAGCAGCCAAGTAGGGGACAATGAGCAGTTCTTC. Translating it yields CASSQVGDNEQFF.

The rearrangement joins TRBV19 to TRBJ1-5, with D maybe TRBD1 (5 bases). Germline CDR1 is LNHDA and CDR2 is SQIVND (reference sequence). With 6 bases removed from V and 3 bases from J, the gap between germline ends came to 15 bases. This CDR3 has 15 residues. CDR3 sequence reads: CASRWDLSSNQPQHF. The CDR3 DNA reads TGTGCCAGTAGATGGGACCTAAGCTCCAATCAGCCCCAGCATTTT. The variable domain in full, with the rest retrieved from reference TRBV19 and TRBJ1-5, is DGGITQSPKYLFRKEGQNVTLSCEQNLNHDAMYWYRQDPGQGLRLIYYSQIVNDFQKGDIAEGYSVSREKKESFPLTVTSAQKNPTAFYLCASRWDLSSNQPQHFGDGTRLSIL.

V gene TRBV20-1 combines with J gene TRBJ2-1; D is undetermined. Trimming stripped 0 bases from V and 1 base from J, with 34 bases between. Germline CDR1 is DFQATT and CDR2 is SNEGSKA (reference sequence). This CDR3 is built from 23 residues. The CDR3 nucleotides read TGCAGTGCTAGAGATCCAGTTTCAACGTCAGTTCCTTCACCTTACAGATCCTACAATGAGCAGTTCTTC. It codes for CSARDPVSTSVPSPYRSYNEQFF.

This sequence joins TRBV27 and TRBJ1-1; no clear D. CDR1 and CDR2 (germline): MNHEY, SMNVEV (reference sequence). V was clipped by 6 bases and J by 1 base, with 9 bases between them. The CDR3 has 13 amino acids. CDR3 sequence: CASSRQPNTEAFF. In nucleotides, the CDR3 is TGTGCCAGCAGCCGGCAGCCGAACACTGAAGCTTTCTTT.

In this sample, this clonotype turned up once. The chain joins TRBV27 to TRBJ1-1; no reliable D call. The CDR3 length is 12 residues. The germline V and J ends were trimmed by 10 bases and 0 bases, with 9 bases remaining between them. Germline assignment: CDR1 MNHEY and CDR2 SMNVEV (reference sequence). DNA of the CDR3: TGTGCCACCCGTACCATGAACACTGAAGCTTTCTTT. Its translation: CATRTMNTEAFF.